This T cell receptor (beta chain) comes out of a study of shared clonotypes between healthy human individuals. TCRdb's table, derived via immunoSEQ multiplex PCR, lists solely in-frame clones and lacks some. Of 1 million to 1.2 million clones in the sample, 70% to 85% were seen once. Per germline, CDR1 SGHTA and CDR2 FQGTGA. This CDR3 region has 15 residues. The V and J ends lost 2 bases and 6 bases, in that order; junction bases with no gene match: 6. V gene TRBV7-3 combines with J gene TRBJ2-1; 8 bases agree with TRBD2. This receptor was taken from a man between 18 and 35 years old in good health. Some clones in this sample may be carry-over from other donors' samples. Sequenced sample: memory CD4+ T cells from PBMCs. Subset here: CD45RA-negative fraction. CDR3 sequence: CASSLLSGSINEQFF. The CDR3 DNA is TGTGCCAGCAGCTTACTCAGCGGGAGTATCAATGAGCAGTTCTTC.